The T cell receptor (beta chain) under discussion was sequenced for a study of T-cell reconstitution after alpha-beta-depleted transplantation in children. CDR1 is SGHTA and CDR2 is FQGTGA in the germline V gene. The V end lost 3 bases, the J end lost 6 bases, and 10 bases lay between the germline ends. The CDR3 is 13 residues long. Unique molecular identifiers were incorporated during preparation of the TCRbeta library. MiXCR, applied by TCRdb to the PCR reads, yields one record per CDR3 protein. The data contain roughly 500,000 distinct CDR3 sequences, roughly 18% of them seen just once; the ten biggest clones take up less than 4%.

The sequence was collected from a human donor who donated a stem cell graft to a child with acute lymphoblastic leukemia. The rearrangement joins TRBV7-3 to TRBJ2-3; D call uncertain. The sample here was PBMCs from the stem cell graft donor, taken from the stem cell graft. DNA of the CDR3: TGTGCCAGCAGCTTGGTCTCGCGCGATACGCAGTATTTT. Translating it yields CASSLVSRDTQYF.